A selection of T cell receptor beta chains follows, all from one sample in a study of a mutant IDH1 vaccine in newly diagnosed glioma. TCRdb's copy holds only in-frame clones and misses some; the assay was immunoSEQ multiplex PCR. This table has 24,000 or so clones, just over 90% appearing once. Sample: PBMCs, taken from a glioma patient treated with radiotherapy, temozolomide or both. The receptors stem from a man in his forties or fifties with glioma. Both conserved end residues are part of each CDR3. Each record gives: CDR3 protein, CDR3 DNA, J gene, V gene, D gene, clone size. A D gene is named only where the DNA matches it firmly. Rows may omit the clone size; those that give it use once, few, many or a size class.

CASSLRGQGQWTDTQYF,TGTGCCAGCAGCTTAAGGGGGCAGGGGCAGTGGACAGATACGCAGTATTTT,TRBJ2-3,TRBV7-2,TRBD1,NA
CASSLTGGNTEAFF,TGTGCCAGCAGCTTAACAGGGGGGAACACTGAAGCTTTCTTT,TRBJ1-1,TRBV7-3,NA,NA
CASRPPGGFNEQYF,TGTGCCAGCAGACCTCCGGGGGGGTTTAACGAGCAGTACTTC,TRBJ2-7,TRBV6-5,TRBD2,few
CASSLAGPSSYNEQFF,TGTGCCAGCAGTTTAGCGGGCCCAAGCTCCTACAATGAGCAGTTCTTC,TRBJ2-1,TRBV5-4,TRBD2,NA
CASSLSPGGTEAFF,TGTGCCAGCAGTTTATCTCCAGGGGGCACTGAAGCTTTCTTT,TRBJ1-1,TRBV27,TRBD1,NA
CASSLGTDGYEQYF,TGTGCCAGCAGCTTGGGAACAGACGGCTACGAGCAGTACTTC,TRBJ2-7,TRBV5-4,NA,NA
CAASASGANVLTF,TGCGCCGCCTCGGCTTCTGGGGCCAACGTCCTGACTTTC,TRBJ2-6,TRBV10-2,NA,NA
CSASRVGGYTF,TGCAGTGCTAGTCGAGTGGGTGGCTACACCTTC,TRBJ1-2,TRBV20-1,NA,once
CASTSGGNQPQHF,TGTGCCAGCACCTCGGGGGGCAATCAGCCCCAGCATTTT,TRBJ1-5,TRBV7-9,NA,NA
CASSPLAGGAKAGNTIYF,TGTGCCAGCAGCCCGCTGGCAGGGGGCGCAAAAGCTGGAAACACCATATATTTT,TRBJ1-3,TRBV28,TRBD1,NA
CASSPSIAGYGYTF,TGTGCCAGCAGCCCTAGCATAGCAGGCTATGGCTACACCTTC,TRBJ1-2,TRBV6-5,NA,NA
CASGRTGLSNQPQHF,TGTGCTAGTGGGCGAACAGGGTTGAGCAATCAGCCCCAGCATTTT,TRBJ1-5,TRBV12-5,NA,NA
CASSLLAGGYEQYF,TGTGCCAGCAGCTTACTGGCGGGGGGATACGAGCAGTACTTC,TRBJ2-7,TRBV7-2,TRBD2,NA
CASSPALYSGNTIYF,TGCGCCAGCAGCCCGGCCTTATACTCTGGAAACACCATATATTTT,TRBJ1-3,TRBV4-1,NA,NA
CASRDVDRVLNTEAFF,TGTGCCAGCAGAGACGTGGACAGGGTCCTGAACACTGAAGCTTTCTTT,TRBJ1-1,TRBV6-6,TRBD1,NA
CASSPLGTGNTIYF,TGTGCCAGCTCTCCCTTGGGGACGGGAAACACCATATATTTT,TRBJ1-3,TRBV27,NA,NA
CASSLAWGGGEAETQYF,TGTGCCAGCAGCTTAGCGTGGGGCGGGGGAGAAGCGGAGACCCAGTACTTC,TRBJ2-5,TRBV7-8,TRBD2,few
CASSLGDSTDTQYF,TGTGCCAGCAGCTTGGGGGATTCCACAGATACGCAGTATTTT,TRBJ2-3,TRBV5-4,NA,NA
CASGTGVLELFF,TGTGCCAGCGGGACAGGGGTATTAGAACTGTTTTTT,TRBJ1-4,TRBV6-1,TRBD1,NA
CASSLVGSSYEQYF,TGTGCCAGCAGTTTAGTCGGGAGCTCCTACGAGCAGTACTTC,TRBJ2-7,TRBV27,NA,once
CASSEGGFRDYSPLHF,TGTGCCAGCAGTGAAGGCGGGTTCAGGGACTATTCACCCCTCCACTTT,TRBJ1-6,TRBV6-1,NA,NA
CASSRDRRDTEAFF,TGTGCCAGCAGCCGGGACCGGCGGGACACTGAAGCTTTCTTT,TRBJ1-1,TRBV7-9,NA,once
CASSGQVLYEQYF,TGTGCCAGCAGCGGACAGGTTTTGTACGAGCAGTACTTC,TRBJ2-7,TRBV7-8,TRBD1,NA
CASSTMTSGYEQYF,TGTGCCAGTAGTACCATGACTAGCGGTTACGAGCAGTACTTC,TRBJ2-7,TRBV19,TRBD2,NA
CASSLGTLSEQYF,TGCGCCAGCAGCTTGGGTACACTTAGCGAGCAGTACTTC,TRBJ2-7,TRBV5-1,NA,NA
CASSLAGTSGSFYEQYF,TGTGCCAGCAGCTTAGCTGGGACTAGCGGGAGTTTCTACGAGCAGTACTTC,TRBJ2-7,TRBV7-8,TRBD2,NA
CASSSPVEGINTEAFF,TGTGCCAGCAGTTCCCCGGTGGAGGGGATTAACACTGAAGCTTTCTTT,TRBJ1-1,TRBV28,NA,NA
CASSPIPGGKYYGYTF,TGTGCCAGCTCACCTATTCCGGGGGGCAAGTACTATGGCTACACCTTC,TRBJ1-2,TRBV18,NA,once
CASSVLGGARGSNTGELFF,TGTGCCAGCAGCGTCTTGGGGGGGGCACGGGGTTCGAACACCGGGGAGCTGTTTTTT,TRBJ2-2,TRBV9,NA,NA
CASSLWANQETQYF,TGCGCCAGCAGCTTGTGGGCTAACCAAGAGACCCAGTACTTC,TRBJ2-5,TRBV5-1,NA,NA
CASSLDSNQPQHF,TGCGCCAGCAGCTTGGATAGCAATCAGCCCCAGCATTTT,TRBJ1-5,TRBV5-1,NA,once
CASSLVSQRNTGELFF,TGTGCCAGCAGCTTGGTGTCTCAAAGGAACACCGGGGAGCTGTTTTTT,TRBJ2-2,TRBV5-6,NA,NA
CASRTLAGAFYEQYF,TGCGCCAGCAGAACACTAGCGGGGGCCTTCTACGAGCAGTACTTC,TRBJ2-7,TRBV10-2,TRBD2,NA